Here is one T cell receptor (beta chain) with its context. This clonotype was seen repeatedly, ten times or more. Its binding antigen is unknown. One base away there is no much larger clone; base qualities are not given. Including cysteine and phenylalanine, the CDR3 has 16 amino acids. Only the CDR3 portion is preserved as DNA: 48 bases, with reading frame beginning at the first base. Via the germline V gene, CDR1 is LGHNA and CDR2 YNFKEQ. Relative to germline, V is 5 bases shorter and J is 0 bases shorter, with 16 bases between their ends. This entry belongs to a study of blood T cells in healthy people across ages (dated by TCRdb to the mid-2010s). A note on the overall study: In model experiments, template switching captured about one uniquely barcoded TCR beta cDNA molecule for every two T cells. The study measured age-related changes in TCR beta repertoire diversity using deep sequencing normalized with unique cDNA molecular identifiers. Donors were grouped into four age groups: young (average roughly 17 years), middle-aged (39), aged (about 59) and long-lived (about 89). For two donors (one aged 18 to 30 and one aged 80 or older), the study analyzed two additional independent replicas of 1 million unique cDNA reads from the same blood draw. Donors of different ages were randomly distributed across sequencing lanes to avoid experimental bias. The paper as a whole reports these results and caveats: Because donor CMV infection status was unknown, age-related changes in expanded clonotypes were potentially confounded. There was a strong correlation between observed TCR beta diversity and the percentage of naive T cells measured by flow cytometry. Bulk unsorted PBMC profiling prevented conclusive comparison of naive and antigen-experienced compartments. The long-lived group showed more naive CD4+ T cells, fewer expanded clones and increased TCR diversity than the aged group, suggesting age selection. Estimates of total diversity from one million sequenced T cells were regarded as lower bounds and underestimates. Observed TCR beta diversity per million T cells fell roughly linearly with age, and a significant reduction was already apparent by age around 40.

Library preparation employed 5' RACE. The sequencing machine was an Illumina HiSeq 2500. A second PCR of roughly 6 to 11 cycles was run with a J-beta primer mix and a sample-barcoded 5' primer. Each TCR beta cDNA molecule received a unique molecular identifier from a template-switch 5' adaptor carrying 12 random nucleotides. Each sample yielded at least 3 million CDR3-containing paired-end reads. First-strand cDNA was synthesized from all RNA with the Mint cDNA synthesis kit, primed by a TRBC-specific oligonucleotide. Following uracil-DNA glycosylase treatment, a first 18-cycle PCR with universal primers M1SS and BC2_uni_R was performed on all cDNA. From the authors' description of their analysis: Each sample was normalized by randomly selecting 1 million high-quality reads, each carrying a distinct molecular identifier. Reads with shared molecular identifiers were discarded instead of being binned into consensus sequences. MiTCR, run with a Q25 quality threshold and the strictest error-elimination algorithm, handled CDR3 identification, clonotype clustering and error correction. A nonparametric unseen species model with Euler transformation was used to estimate a lower bound on total TCR beta diversity. TCRdb ran its own pipeline on the public reads, namely fastp trimming at Q25 and MiXCR clone calling, and kept in-frame beta chains. Identical CDR3 proteins give one entry, which carries the most common genes and DNA. TCRdb, rather than the study authors, made the V and J calls. The sample yields around 990,000 distinct CDR3 sequences; around two fifths were counted once. Clones ranked in the top ten supply under 15% of the sample.

The donors were roughly 40 Caucasian individuals from Russia, aged roughly 6 to 95 years, who were systemically healthy. About 10 milliliters of peripheral blood were drawn from each donor into EDTA-treated Vacutainer tubes. Ficoll-Paque density-gradient centrifugation was used to isolate PBMCs, with at least 6.5 million obtained per sample. Trizol reagent was used to extract total RNA from PBMCs, with at least 6 micrograms per sample. For every donor, flow cytometry on a PBMC aliquot measured the percentage of naive CD45RAhigh/CD27high T cells. The TCR originated in a man between 18 and 35 years old in good health. The chain employs TRBV4-2 and TRBJ1-2; TRBD1 is perhaps the D gene, given 5 matching bases. The sample consisted of blood. The nucleotides read TGTGCCAGCAGCAAAAGTGGGGGGAAAGCTAACTATGGCTACACCTTC. Its product reads: CASSKSGGKANYGYTF.